This T cell receptor beta chain emerged from a study of blood T cell repertoires in COVID-19. In the original analysis: For nucleated cells, counts were estimated from reference gene primer amplification. This table comes from immunoSEQ multiplex PCR, and its TCRdb copy is limited to in-frame clones, with some not included. The DNA gave D and trimming, while V, J and clone size come from that table. The sample lists fewer than 65,000 clones, approximately 80% occurring once. This clone was seen only a few times. The CDR3 has 16 residues. Germline CDR1 MNHEY, CDR2 SVGAGI. Trimming cost V 4 bases and J 3 bases; bases outside gene matches: 12.

The TCR originated in a man aged 25-45 years with COVID-19, enrolled during active disease. The specimen sequenced was peripheral blood. This chain connects TRBV6-5 to TRBJ2-7, with 7 bases that match TRBD2. This CDR3 reads CASSSRMSSGIYEQYF. CDR3 coding DNA: TGTGCCAGCAGTTCCCGGATGAGCAGCGGGATCTACGAGCAGTACTTC.